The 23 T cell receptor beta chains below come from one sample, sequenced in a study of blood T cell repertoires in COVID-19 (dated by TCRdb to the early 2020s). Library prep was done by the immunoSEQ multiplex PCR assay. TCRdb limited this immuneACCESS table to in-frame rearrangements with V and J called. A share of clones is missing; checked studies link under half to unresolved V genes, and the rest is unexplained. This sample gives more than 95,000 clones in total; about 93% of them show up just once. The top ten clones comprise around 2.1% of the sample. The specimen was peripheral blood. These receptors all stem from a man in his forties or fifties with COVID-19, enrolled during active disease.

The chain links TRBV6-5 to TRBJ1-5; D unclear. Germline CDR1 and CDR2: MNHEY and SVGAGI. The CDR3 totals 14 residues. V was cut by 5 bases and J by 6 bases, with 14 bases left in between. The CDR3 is CASSKSGVGQPQHF. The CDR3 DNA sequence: TGTGCCAGCAGTAAAAGCGGGGTAGGTCAGCCCCAGCATTTT.

CDR3 in amino acids: CASSKLAGTGELFF. For the CDR3, the DNA is TGTGCCAGCAGCAAACTAGCGGGCACCGGGGAGCTGTTTTTT. The chain couples TRBV5-5 to TRBJ2-2; 9 bases are a match to TRBD2. Looked up from germline, CDR1 is SGHKS and CDR2 is YYEKEE (reference sequence). Losses at the gene ends were 4 bases for V and 4 bases for J; bases not matched to a gene: 2. This CDR3 comprises 14 residues.

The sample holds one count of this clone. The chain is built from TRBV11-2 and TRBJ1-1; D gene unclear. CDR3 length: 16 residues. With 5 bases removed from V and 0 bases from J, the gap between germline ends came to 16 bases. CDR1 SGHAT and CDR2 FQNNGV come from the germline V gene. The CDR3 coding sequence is TGTGCCAGCAGCCCACGGAACAGAGACATGAACACTGAAGCTTTCTTT. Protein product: CASSPRNRDMNTEAFF.

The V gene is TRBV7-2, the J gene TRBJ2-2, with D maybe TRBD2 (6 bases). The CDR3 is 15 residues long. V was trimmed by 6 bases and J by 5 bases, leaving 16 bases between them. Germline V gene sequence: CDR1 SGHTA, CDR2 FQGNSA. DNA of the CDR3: TGTGCCAGCAGTTCTGGGACTTTAGGAACCGGGGAGCTGTTTTTT. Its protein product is CASSSGTLGTGELFF.

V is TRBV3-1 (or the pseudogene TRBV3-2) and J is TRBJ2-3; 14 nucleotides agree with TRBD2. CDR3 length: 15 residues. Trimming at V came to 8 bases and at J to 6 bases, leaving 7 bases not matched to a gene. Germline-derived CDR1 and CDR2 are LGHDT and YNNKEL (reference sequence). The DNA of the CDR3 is TGTGCCAGCGGAGGGACTAGCGGGAGCGTGGATACGCAGTATTTT. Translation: CASGGTSGSVDTQYF.

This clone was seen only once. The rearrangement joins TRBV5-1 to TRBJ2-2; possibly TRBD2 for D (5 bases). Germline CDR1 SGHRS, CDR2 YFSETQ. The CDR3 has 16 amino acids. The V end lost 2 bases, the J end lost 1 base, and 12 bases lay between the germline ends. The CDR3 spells CASSLNERLNTGELFF. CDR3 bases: TGCGCCAGCAGCTTAAATGAGCGGTTGAACACCGGGGAGCTGTTTTTT.

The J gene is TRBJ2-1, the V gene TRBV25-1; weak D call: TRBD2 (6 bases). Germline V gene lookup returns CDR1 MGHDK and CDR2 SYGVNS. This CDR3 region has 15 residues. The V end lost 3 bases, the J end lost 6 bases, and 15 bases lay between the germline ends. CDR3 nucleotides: TGTGCCAGCAGTGATTGGCAGGGAGGTCGCAATGAGCAGTTCTTC. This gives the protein CASSDWQGGRNEQFF.

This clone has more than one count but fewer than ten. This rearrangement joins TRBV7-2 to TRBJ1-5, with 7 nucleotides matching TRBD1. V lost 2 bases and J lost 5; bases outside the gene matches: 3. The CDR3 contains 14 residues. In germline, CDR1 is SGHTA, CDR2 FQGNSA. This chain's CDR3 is CASSLRQGDQPQHF. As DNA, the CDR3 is TGTGCCAGCAGCTTAAGGCAGGGGGATCAGCCCCAGCATTTT.

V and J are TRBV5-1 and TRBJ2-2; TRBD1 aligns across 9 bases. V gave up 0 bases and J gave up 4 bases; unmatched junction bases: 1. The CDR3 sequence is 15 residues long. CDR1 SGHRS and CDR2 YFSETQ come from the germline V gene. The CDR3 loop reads CASSLADRGTGELFF. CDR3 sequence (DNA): TGCGCCAGCAGCTTGGCGGACAGGGGCACCGGGGAGCTGTTTTTT.

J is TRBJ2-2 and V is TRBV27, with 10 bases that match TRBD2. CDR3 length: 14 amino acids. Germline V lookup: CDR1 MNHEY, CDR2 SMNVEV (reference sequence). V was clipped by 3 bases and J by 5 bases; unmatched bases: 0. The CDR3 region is CASSFSGRTGELFF. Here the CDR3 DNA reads TGTGCCAGCAGTTTTAGCGGGAGGACCGGGGAGCTGTTTTTT.

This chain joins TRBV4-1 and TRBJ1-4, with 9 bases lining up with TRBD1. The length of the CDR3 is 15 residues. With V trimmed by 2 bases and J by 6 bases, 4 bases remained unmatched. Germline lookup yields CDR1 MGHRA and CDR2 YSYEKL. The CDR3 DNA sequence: TGCGCCAGCAGCCAAACGGGACAGGGCGATGAAAAACTGTTTTTT. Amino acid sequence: CASSQTGQGDEKLFF.

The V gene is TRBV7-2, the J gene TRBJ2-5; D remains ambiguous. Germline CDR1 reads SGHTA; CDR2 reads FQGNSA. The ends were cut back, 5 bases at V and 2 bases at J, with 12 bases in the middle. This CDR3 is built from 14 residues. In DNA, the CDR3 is TGTGCCAGCAGCATGAGCGCCAGACAAGAGACCCAGTACTTC. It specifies CASSMSARQETQYF.

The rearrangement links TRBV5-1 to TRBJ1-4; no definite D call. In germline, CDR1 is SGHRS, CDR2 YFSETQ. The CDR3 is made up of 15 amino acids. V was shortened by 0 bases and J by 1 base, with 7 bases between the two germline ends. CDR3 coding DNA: TGCGCCAGCAGCTTGGTTGGAGAAACTAATGAAAAACTGTTTTTT. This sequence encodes CASSLVGETNEKLFF.

CDR3 protein: CASSGGEGNEQFF. In DNA form, the CDR3 reads TGTGCCAGTAGTGGGGGGGAAGGGAATGAGCAGTTCTTC. The rearrangement joins TRBV19 to TRBJ2-1, with 7 bases that match TRBD2. The germline CDR1 and CDR2 sequences are LNHDA and SQIVND (reference sequence). V lost 5 bases and J lost 7; bases outside the gene matches: 5. The CDR3 contains 13 residues.

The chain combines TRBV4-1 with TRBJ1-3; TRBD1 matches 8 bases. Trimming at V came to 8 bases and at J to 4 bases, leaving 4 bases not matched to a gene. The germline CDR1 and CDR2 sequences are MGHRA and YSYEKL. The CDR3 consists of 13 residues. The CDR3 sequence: CASSGTGGNTIYF. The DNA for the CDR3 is TGCGCCAGCTCAGGGACAGGAGGAAACACCATATATTTT.

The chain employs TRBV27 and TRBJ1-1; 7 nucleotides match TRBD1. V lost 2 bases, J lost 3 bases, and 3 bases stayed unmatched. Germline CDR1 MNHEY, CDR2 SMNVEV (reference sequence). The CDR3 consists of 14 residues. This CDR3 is CASSLAGQHTEAFF. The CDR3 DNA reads TGTGCCAGCAGTTTAGCGGGACAGCACACTGAAGCTTTCTTT.

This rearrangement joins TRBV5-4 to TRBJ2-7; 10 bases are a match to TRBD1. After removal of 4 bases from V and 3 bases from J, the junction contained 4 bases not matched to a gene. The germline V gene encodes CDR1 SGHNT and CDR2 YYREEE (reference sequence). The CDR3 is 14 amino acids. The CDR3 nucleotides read TGTGCCAGCAGCCGGGGACAGGGGTTCTACGAGCAGTACTTC. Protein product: CASSRGQGFYEQYF.

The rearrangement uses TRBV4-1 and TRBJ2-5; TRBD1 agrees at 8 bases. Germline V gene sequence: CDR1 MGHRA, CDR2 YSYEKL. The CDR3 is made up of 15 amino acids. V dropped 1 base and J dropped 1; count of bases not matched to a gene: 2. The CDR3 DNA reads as TGCGCCAGCAGCCAAGTTGGGACAGGCCAAGAGACCCAGTACTTC. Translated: CASSQVGTGQETQYF.

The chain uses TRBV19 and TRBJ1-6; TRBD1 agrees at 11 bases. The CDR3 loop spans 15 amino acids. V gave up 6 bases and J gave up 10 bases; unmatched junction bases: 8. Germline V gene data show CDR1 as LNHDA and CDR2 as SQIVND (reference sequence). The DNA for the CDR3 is TGTGCCAGTAGGCCCCGGACAGGGGGCGAGTCACCCCTCCACTTT. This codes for CASRPRTGGESPLHF.

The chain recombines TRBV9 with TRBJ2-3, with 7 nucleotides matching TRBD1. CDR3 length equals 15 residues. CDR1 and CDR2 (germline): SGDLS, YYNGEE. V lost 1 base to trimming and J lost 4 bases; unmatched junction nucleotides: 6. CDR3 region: CASSVLVGGSDTQYF. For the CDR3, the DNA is TGTGCCAGCAGCGTATTGGTAGGGGGCTCAGATACGCAGTATTTT. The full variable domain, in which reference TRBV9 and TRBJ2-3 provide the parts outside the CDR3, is DSGVTQTPKHLITATGQRVTLRCSPRSGDLSVYWYQQSLDQGLQFLIQYYNGEERAKGNILERFSAQQFPDLHSELNLSSLELGDSALYFCASSVLVGGSDTQYFGPGTRLTVL.

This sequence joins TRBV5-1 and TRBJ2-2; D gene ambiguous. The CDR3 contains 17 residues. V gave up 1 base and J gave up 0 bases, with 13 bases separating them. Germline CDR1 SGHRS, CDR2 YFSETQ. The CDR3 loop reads CASSLLPRGANTGELFF. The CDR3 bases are TGCGCCAGCAGCTTGTTGCCTCGAGGAGCGAACACCGGGGAGCTGTTTTTT.

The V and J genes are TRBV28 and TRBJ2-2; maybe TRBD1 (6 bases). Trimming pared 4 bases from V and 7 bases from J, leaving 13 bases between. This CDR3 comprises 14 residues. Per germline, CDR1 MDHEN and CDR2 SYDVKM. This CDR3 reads CASSSQGHGGELFF. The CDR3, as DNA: TGTGCCAGCAGTTCTCAGGGGCATGGCGGGGAGCTGTTTTTT.

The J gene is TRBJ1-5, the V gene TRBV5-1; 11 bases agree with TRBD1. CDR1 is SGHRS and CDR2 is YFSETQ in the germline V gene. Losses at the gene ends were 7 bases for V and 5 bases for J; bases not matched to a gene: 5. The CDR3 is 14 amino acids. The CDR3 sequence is CASRPGQGDQPQHF. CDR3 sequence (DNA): TGCGCCAGCCGACCGGGACAGGGGGATCAGCCCCAGCATTTT.